This is a list of T cell receptor beta chains from one sample in a study of T cells in Graves' hyperthyroidism and ophthalmopathy. TCRdb re-called the multiplex PCR reads with MiXCR, one entry per CDR3 protein. The table shows over 350,000 distinct CDR3 sequences, with about a fifth occurring only once. Sequenced: blood. Receptors were obtained from a man aged 18 to 29 with Graves' ophthalmopathy. Both conserved end residues are part of each CDR3. The order of the fields is clone size, CDR3 length, J gene, D gene, V gene, CDR3 DNA, CDR3 protein. D genes are given only for firm matches. Where a row states a size, it is once, few, many or the class of an expanded clone; other rows omit it.

NA | 13 | TRBJ1-1 | TRBD1 | TRBV29-1 | TGCAGCGCCTATCTTTCGGGACAGGTAGAAGCTTTCTTT | CSAYLSGQVEAFF
many | 14 | TRBJ1-1 | TRBD1 | TRBV20-1 | TGCAGTGCCCGGCCTACCACAGGGGACACTGAAGCTTTCTTT | CSARPTTGDTEAFF
few | 11 | TRBJ2-1 | NA | TRBV20-1 | TGCAGTGCTAGAGGAAAGGATGAGCAGTTCTTC | CSARGKDEQFF
NA | 16 | TRBJ2-2 | NA | TRBV3-1 | TGTGCCAGCAGCCAAGCGAGTAGGGGTATCACCGGGGAGCTGTTTTTT | CASSQASRGITGELFF
many | 16 | TRBJ1-4 | NA | TRBV24-1 | TGTGCCACCAGTGACCGAGACCTTAACGGGAATGAAAAACTGTTTTTT | CATSDRDLNGNEKLFF
many | 14 | TRBJ1-4 | TRBD1 | TRBV9 | TGTGCCAGCAGCGTAGGACAGGGTGGTGAAAAACTGTTTTTT | CASSVGQGGEKLFF
many | 15 | TRBJ2-3 | TRBD1 | TRBV18 | TGTGCCAGCTCACCGCGGGACAGGAACACAGATACGCAGTATTTT | CASSPRDRNTDTQYF
many | 16 | TRBJ1-2 | NA | TRBV7-2 | TGTGCCAGCTCCGATGGAGCGGTCAGGGCTAACTATGGCTACACCTTC | CASSDGAVRANYGYTF
many | 16 | TRBJ2-2 | TRBD1 | TRBV11-1 | TGTGCCAGCAGCTTAGCGCGGCAGGGGGCCGCCGGGGAGCTGTTTTTT | CASSLARQGAAGELFF
NA | 14 | TRBJ2-1 | TRBD2 | TRBV7-3 | TGTGCCAGCAGCTTCAACGGGGGGGCGTCTGAGCAGTTCTTC | CASSFNGGASEQFF
NA | 15 | TRBJ1-3 | NA | TRBV19 | TGTGCCAGTAGTATAGGGAAGGACCGCAGAAACACCATATATTTT | CASSIGKDRRNTIYF
many | 17 | TRBJ2-1 | NA | TRBV3-1 | TGTGCCACCGGCGGAGGGGCGTGGGGGGTTACCTACAATGAGCAGTTCTTC | CATGGGAWGVTYNEQFF
many | 12 | TRBJ1-2 | NA | TRBV3-1 | TGTGCCAGCAGCCAAGGATCTTGGCCTTGCACCTTC | CASSQGSWPCTF
many | 17 | TRBJ2-2 | NA | TRBV11-2 | TGTGCCAGCAGCCCAACGTCCCTCCTTCAGGACACCGGGGAGCTGTTTTTT | CASSPTSLLQDTGELFF
few | 15 | TRBJ2-7 | NA | TRBV18 | TGTGCCAGCTCAAGGGGGTTGTCTTCTTCTACCGAGCAGTACTTC | CASSRGLSSSTEQYF
many | 14 | TRBJ1-6 | TRBD1 | TRBV28 | TGTGCCAGCAGTACAGGGGCGTATAATTCACCCCTCCACTTT | CASSTGAYNSPLHF
NA | 15 | TRBJ2-7 | NA | TRBV20-1 | TGCAGTGCTAGTGGGCGACGAGAAGGGGGCTACGAGCAGTACTTC | CSASGRREGGYEQYF
NA | 17 | TRBJ2-1 | TRBD2 | TRBV27 | TGTGCCAGCAGTAGACGGACTAGCGGGAATCCGAGCAATGAGCAGTTCTTC | CASSRRTSGNPSNEQFF
few | 12 | TRBJ1-4 | NA | TRBV20-1 | TGCAGTGCTCTAAGGGGCGGTGAAAAACTGTTTTTT | CSALRGGEKLFF
many | 13 | TRBJ2-7 | NA | TRBV2 | TGTGCCAGCTCCCCGGGGATTAAAGGCGAGCAGTACTTC | CASSPGIKGEQYF
many | 14 | TRBJ2-5 | NA | TRBV5-1 | TGCGCCAGCAGCTTACGAGGAACTCAAGAGACCCAGTACTTC | CASSLRGTQETQYF
NA | 15 | TRBJ1-5 | NA | TRBV10-3 | TGTGCCATCAGTGAGTCGGACTTCGATGGGGAGCCCCAGCATTTT | CAISESDFDGEPQHF
few | 15 | TRBJ1-1 | NA | TRBV6-1 | TGTGCCAGCAGTGAAGCGGTAGACCCGAACACTGAAGCTTTCTTT | CASSEAVDPNTEAFF
medium-sized | 16 | TRBJ2-6 | NA | TRBV2 | TGTGCCAGAGACCCGGGACCCCGGGATGGGGCCAACGTCCTGACTTTC | CARDPGPRDGANVLTF
many | 16 | TRBJ2-5 | NA | TRBV12-3/TRBV12-4 | TGTGCCAGTACCACCTGGGAGTCGGGGACCGAAGAGACCCAGTACTTC | CASTTWESGTEETQYF
many | 13 | TRBJ2-5 | NA | TRBV20-1 | TGCAGTGCGCTGGAAGGGATAAAAGAGACCCAGTACTTC | CSALEGIKETQYF
few | 14 | TRBJ2-7 | NA | TRBV6-6 | TGTGCCAGCAGTTACAGGGGTATGTCCTACGAGCAGTACTTC | CASSYRGMSYEQYF
NA | 17 | TRBJ2-5 | TRBD1 | TRBV5-1 | TGCGCCAGCAGCTTGGATGCAGGGGGAGTCACCTCGGAGACCCAGTACTTC | CASSLDAGGVTSETQYF
few | 14 | TRBJ1-2 | NA | TRBV7-2 | TGTGCCAGCAGCCCACCTTCACAGGGAAGCGGCTACACCTTC | CASSPPSQGSGYTF
NA | 14 | TRBJ2-5 | NA | TRBV6-2/TRBV6-3 | TGTGCCAGCAGTTACGGGAGACGACAAGAGACCCAGTACTTC | CASSYGRRQETQYF
few | 13 | TRBJ1-4 | NA | TRBV2 | TGTGCCAGCCAAGGGCAGTATAATGAAAAACTGTTTTTT | CASQGQYNEKLFF
few | 15 | TRBJ2-7 | NA | TRBV6-1 | TGTGCCAGCAGTTACTCTTACCGGATCTCCTACGAGCAGTACTTC | CASSYSYRISYEQYF
NA | 17 | TRBJ1-6 | NA | TRBV7-2 | TGTGCCAGCAGCGAATGGGACACCCAACTGGATAATTCACCCCTCCACTTT | CASSEWDTQLDNSPLHF
few | 16 | TRBJ2-1 | TRBD2 | TRBV15 | TGTGCCACCAGCAGAGTGGGGGGAGGGTCCTACAATGAGCAGTTCTTC | CATSRVGGGSYNEQFF
NA | 12 | TRBJ1-2 | NA | TRBV29-1 | TGCAGCGTTGAAGACCCCGGTTATGGCTACACCTTC | CSVEDPGYGYTF
NA | 14 | TRBJ1-1 | TRBD1 | TRBV12-3/TRBV12-4 | TGTGCCAGCAGCCCAGGGGACAGGGGGCTTGAAGCTTTCTTT | CASSPGDRGLEAFF
NA | 15 | TRBJ2-1 | TRBD2 | TRBV28 | TGTGCCAGCAGTCTAGGACTAGCGGGGGTGTATGGGCAGTTCTTC | CASSLGLAGVYGQFF
NA | 15 | TRBJ2-2 | NA | TRBV2 | TGTGCCAGTCTCCGAGACACCGGACGGACCGGGGAGCTGTTTTTT | CASLRDTGRTGELFF
few | 17 | TRBJ2-3 | TRBD2 | TRBV20-1 | TGCAGTGCTAGAGATTTTTTCCAGCGGGGGTACACAGATACGCAGTATTTT | CSARDFFQRGYTDTQYF
many | 12 | TRBJ2-7 | NA | TRBV27 | TGTGCCAGCAGTACCAACTCCTACGAGCAGTACTTC | CASSTNSYEQYF
many | 14 | TRBJ2-7 | TRBD2 | TRBV27 | TGTGCCAGCAGTTTAGCGGGGGGGACTTACGAGCAGTACTTC | CASSLAGGTYEQYF
many | 13 | TRBJ2-3 | NA | TRBV5-5 | TGTGCCAGCAGCTTGTGGAACCCCGATACGCAGTATTTT | CASSLWNPDTQYF
many | 16 | TRBJ2-5 | TRBD2 | TRBV12-3/TRBV12-4 | TGTGCCAGCAGTCCCCCGGGACTAGAAGACCAAGAGACCCAGTACTTC | CASSPPGLEDQETQYF
few | 16 | TRBJ2-1 | TRBD1 | TRBV12-3/TRBV12-4 | TGTGCCAGCAGTCCCTCCCGGACAGGGGCCTACAATGAGCAGTTCTTC | CASSPSRTGAYNEQFF
NA | 15 | TRBJ1-5 | TRBD1 | TRBV4-1 | TGCGCCAGCAGCCAGGCAGGACAGGGAGGACAGCCCCAGCATTTT | CASSQAGQGGQPQHF
NA | 13 | TRBJ2-7 | NA | TRBV27 | TGTGCCAGCAGTTTAGGCAGTTATGCCGAGCAGTACTTC | CASSLGSYAEQYF